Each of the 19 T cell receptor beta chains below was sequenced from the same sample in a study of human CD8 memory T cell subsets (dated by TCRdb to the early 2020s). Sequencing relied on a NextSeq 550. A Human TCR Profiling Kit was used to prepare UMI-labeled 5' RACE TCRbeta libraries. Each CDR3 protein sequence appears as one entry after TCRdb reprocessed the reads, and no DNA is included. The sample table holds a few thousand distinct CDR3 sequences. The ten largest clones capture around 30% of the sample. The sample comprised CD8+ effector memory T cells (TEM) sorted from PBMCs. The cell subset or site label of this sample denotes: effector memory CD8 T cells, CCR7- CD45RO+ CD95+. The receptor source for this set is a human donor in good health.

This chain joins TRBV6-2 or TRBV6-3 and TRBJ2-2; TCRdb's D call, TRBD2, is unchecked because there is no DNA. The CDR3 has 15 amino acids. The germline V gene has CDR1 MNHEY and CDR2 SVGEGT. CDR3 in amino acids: CASRWTSGNTGELFF.

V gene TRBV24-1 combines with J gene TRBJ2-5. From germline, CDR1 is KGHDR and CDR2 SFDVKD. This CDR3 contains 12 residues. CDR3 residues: CATSDFKETQYF.

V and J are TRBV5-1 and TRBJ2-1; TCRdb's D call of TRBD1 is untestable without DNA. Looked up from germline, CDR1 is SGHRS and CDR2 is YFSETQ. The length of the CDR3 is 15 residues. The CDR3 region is CASSSRDNSYNEQFF.

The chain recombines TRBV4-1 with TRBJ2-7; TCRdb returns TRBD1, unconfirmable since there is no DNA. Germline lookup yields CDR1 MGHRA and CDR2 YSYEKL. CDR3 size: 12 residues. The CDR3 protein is CASSRMGGEQYF.

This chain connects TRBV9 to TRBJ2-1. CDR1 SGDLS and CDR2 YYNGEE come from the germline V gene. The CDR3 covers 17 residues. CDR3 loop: CASSTRFSDGSYNEQFF.

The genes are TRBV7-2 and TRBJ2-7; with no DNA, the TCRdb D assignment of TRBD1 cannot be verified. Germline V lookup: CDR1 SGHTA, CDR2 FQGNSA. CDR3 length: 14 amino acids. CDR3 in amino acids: CASSTGPPPLEQYF.

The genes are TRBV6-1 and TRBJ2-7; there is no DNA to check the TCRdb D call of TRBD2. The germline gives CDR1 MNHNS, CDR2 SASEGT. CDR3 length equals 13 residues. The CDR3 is CASSPTAEGEQYF.

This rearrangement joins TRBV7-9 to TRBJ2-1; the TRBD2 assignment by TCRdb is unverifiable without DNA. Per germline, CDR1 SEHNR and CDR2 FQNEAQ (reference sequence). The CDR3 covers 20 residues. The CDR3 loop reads CASSPTGTSGRTTAYNEQFF.

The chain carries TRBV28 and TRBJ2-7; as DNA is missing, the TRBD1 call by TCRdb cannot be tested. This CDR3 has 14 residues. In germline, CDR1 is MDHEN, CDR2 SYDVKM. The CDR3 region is CASSKRTGGHEQYF. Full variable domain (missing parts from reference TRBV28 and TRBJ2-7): DVKVTQSSRYLVKRTGEKVFLECVQDMDHENMFWYRQDPGLGLRLIYFSYDVKMKEKGDIPEGYSVSREKKERFSLILESASTNQTSMYLCASSKRTGGHEQYFGPGTRLTVT.

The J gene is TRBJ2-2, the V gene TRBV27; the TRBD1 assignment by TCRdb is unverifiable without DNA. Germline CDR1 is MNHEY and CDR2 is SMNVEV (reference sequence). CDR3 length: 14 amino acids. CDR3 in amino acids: CASSLGQGAGELFF.

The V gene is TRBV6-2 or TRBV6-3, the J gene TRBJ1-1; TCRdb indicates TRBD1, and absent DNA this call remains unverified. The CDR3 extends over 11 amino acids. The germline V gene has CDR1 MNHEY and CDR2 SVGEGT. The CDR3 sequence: CASAGGTEAFF.

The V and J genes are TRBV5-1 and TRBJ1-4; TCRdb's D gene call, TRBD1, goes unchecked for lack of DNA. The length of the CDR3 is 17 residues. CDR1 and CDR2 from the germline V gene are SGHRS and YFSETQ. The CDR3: CASSWTGTGHTNEKLFF. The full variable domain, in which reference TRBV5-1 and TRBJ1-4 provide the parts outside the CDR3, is KAGVTQTPRYLIKTRGQQVTLSCSPISGHRSVSWYQQTPGQGLQFLFEYFSETQRNKGNFPGRFSGRQFSNSRSEMNVSTLELGDSALYLCASSWTGTGHTNEKLFFGSGTQLSVL.

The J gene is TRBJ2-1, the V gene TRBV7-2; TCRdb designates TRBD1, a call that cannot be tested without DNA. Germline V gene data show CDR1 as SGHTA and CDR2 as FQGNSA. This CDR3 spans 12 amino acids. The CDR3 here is CASSPPDNEQFF.

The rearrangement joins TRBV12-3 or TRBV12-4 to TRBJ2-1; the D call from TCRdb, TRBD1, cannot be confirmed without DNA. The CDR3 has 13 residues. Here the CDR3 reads CASSLSRGDEQFF.

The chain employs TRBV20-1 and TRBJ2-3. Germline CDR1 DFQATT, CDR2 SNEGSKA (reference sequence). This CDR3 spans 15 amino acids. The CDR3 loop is CSARDLEKGTDTQYF.

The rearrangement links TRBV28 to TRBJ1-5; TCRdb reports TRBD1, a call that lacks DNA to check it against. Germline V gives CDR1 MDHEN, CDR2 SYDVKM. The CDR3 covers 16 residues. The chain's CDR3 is CASSQSRVGDGQPQHF.

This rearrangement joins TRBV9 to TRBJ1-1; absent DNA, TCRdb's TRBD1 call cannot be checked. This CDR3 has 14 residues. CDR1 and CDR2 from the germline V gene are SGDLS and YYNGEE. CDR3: CASSPPRLGAEAFF.

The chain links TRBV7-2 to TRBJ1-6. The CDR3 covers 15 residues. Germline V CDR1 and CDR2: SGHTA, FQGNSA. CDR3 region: CASSPIQASNSPLHF. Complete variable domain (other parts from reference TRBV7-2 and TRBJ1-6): GAGVSQSPSNKVTEKGKDVELRCDPISGHTALYWYRQSLGQGLEFLIYFQGNSAPDKSGLPSDRFSAERTGGSVSTLTIQRTQQEDSAVYLCASSPIQASNSPLHFGNGTRLTVT.

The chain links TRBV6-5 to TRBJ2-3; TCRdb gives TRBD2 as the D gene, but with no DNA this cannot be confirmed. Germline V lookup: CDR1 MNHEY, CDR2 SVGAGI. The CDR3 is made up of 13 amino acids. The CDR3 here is CASRWTSGGTQYF.